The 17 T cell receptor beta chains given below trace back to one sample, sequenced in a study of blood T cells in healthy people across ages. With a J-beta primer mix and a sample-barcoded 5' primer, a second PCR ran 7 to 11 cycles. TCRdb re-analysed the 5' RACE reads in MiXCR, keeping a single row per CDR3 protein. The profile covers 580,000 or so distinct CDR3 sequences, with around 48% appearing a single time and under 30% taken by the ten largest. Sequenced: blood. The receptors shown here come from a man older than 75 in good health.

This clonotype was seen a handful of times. The CDR3 protein is CSVLGLPNNYEQYF. DNA for the CDR3: TGCAGCGTTCTCGGGTTGCCGAACAACTACGAGCAGTACTTC. V is TRBV29-1 and J is TRBJ2-7; D is unresolved. The length of the CDR3 is 14 residues. Deletions cut 5 bases from V and 3 bases from J, with 17 bases between. CDR1 and CDR2 (germline): SQVTM, ANQGSEA.

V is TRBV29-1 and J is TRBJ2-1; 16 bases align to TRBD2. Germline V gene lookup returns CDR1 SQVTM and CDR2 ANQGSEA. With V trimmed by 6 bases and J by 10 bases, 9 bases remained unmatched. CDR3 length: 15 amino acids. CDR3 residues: CSVSPGLAGGPEQFF. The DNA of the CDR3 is TGCAGCGTCAGCCCGGGACTAGCGGGAGGGCCGGAGCAGTTCTTC.

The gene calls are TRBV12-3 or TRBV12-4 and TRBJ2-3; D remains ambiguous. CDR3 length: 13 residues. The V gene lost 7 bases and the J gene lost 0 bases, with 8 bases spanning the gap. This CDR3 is CASTVASTDTQYF. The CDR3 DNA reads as TGTGCCAGCACCGTAGCTAGCACAGATACGCAGTATTTT.

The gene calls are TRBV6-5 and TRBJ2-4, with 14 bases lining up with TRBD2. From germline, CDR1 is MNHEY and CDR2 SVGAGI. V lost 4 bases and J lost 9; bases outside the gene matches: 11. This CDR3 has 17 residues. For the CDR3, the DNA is TGTGCCAGCAGTTCCCCGACTAGCGGGGGGGCGGTTGGCATTCAGTACTTC. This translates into CASSSPTSGGAVGIQYF.

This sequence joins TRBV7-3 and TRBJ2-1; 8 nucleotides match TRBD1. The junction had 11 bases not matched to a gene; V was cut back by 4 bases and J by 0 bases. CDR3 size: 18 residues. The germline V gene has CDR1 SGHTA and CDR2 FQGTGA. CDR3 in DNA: TGTGCCAGCAGCTCCGGACAGGGACCCCGCTCCTCCTACAATGAGCAGTTCTTC. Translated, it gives CASSSGQGPRSSYNEQFF.

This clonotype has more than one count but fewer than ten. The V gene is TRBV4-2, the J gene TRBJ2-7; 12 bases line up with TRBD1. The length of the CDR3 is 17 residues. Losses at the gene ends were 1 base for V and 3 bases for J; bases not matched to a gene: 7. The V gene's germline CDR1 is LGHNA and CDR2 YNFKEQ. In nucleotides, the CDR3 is TGTGCCAGCAGCCAAGTGGGGGGACAGGGGGCATACTACGAGCAGTACTTC. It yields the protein CASSQVGGQGAYYEQYF.

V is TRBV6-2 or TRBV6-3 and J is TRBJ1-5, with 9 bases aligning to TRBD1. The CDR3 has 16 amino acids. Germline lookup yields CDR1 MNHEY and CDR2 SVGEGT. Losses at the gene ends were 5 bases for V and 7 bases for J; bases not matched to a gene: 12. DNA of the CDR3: TGTGCCAGCAGTCTTGCCTTTACAGGGGGCGGACAGCCCCAGCATTTT. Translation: CASSLAFTGGGQPQHF.

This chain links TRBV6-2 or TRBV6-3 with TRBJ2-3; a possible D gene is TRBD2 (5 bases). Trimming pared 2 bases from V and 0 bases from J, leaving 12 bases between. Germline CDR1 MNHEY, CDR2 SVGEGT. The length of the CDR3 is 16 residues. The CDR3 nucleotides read TGTGCCAGCAGTTACGGATGGCGGACTAGCACAGATACGCAGTATTTT. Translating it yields CASSYGWRTSTDTQYF.

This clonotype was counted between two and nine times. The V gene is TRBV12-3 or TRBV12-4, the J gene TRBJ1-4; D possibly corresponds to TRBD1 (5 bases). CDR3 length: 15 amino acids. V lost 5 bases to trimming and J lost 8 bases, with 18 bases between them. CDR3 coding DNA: TGTGCCAGCAGTCCCCCCGGGGCCTGGGGGGAAAAACTGTTTTTT. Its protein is CASSPPGAWGEKLFF.

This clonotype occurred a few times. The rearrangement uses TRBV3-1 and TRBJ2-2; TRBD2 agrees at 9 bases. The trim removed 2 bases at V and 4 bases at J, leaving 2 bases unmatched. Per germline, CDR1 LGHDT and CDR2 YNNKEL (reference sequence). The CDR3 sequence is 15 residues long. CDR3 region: CASSQLAGPTGELFF. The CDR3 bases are TGTGCCAGCAGCCAACTAGCGGGGCCCACCGGGGAGCTGTTTTTT.

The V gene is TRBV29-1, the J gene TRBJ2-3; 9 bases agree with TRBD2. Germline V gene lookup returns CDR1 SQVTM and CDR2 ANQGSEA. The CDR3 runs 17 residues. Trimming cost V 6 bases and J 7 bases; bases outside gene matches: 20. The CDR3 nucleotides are TGCAGCGTCGCACATCCGGGCGGCGGGAGGGCCGGGAATACGCAGTATTTT. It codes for CSVAHPGGGRAGNTQYF.

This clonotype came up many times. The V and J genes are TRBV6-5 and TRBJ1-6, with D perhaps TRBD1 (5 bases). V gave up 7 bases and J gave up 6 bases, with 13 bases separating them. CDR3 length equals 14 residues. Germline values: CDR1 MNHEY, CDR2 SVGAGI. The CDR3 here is CASTLRGGNSPLHF. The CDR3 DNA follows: TGTGCCAGCACCTTACGGGGGGGTAATTCACCCCTCCACTTT.

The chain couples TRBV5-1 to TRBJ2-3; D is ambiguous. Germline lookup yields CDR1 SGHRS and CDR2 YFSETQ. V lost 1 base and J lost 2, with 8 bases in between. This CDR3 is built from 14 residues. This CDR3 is CASSLRLDTDTQYF. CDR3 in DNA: TGCGCCAGCAGCTTGAGATTAGACACAGATACGCAGTATTTT.

The CDR3 loop is CASTLSNQPQHF. Written as DNA, the CDR3 is TGTGCCAGCACCCTGAGCAATCAGCCCCAGCATTTT. The chain joins TRBV2 to TRBJ1-5, with unresolved D. The V end was cut by 7 bases, the J end by 1 base, with 5 bases between. CDR1 and CDR2 from the germline V gene are SNHLY and FYNNEI. The CDR3 totals 12 residues.

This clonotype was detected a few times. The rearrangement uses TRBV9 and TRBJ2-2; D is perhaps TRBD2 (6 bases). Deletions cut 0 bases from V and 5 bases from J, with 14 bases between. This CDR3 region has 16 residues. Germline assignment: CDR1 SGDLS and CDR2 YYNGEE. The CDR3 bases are TGTGCCAGCAGCGTAGGGGCCATGGGGGGAACCGGGGAGCTGTTTTTT. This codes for CASSVGAMGGTGELFF.

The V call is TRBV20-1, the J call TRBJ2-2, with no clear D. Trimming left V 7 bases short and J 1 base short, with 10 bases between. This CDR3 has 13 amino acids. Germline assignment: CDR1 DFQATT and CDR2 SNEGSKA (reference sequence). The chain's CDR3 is CSVTDVNTGELFF. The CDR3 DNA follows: TGCAGTGTTACGGACGTGAACACCGGGGAGCTGTTTTTT.

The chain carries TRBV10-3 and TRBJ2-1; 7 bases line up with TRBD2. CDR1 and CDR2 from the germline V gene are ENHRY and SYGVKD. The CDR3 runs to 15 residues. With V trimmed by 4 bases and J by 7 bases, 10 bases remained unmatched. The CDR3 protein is CAISVGRAGSNEQFF. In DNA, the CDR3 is TGTGCCATCAGTGTAGGGCGAGCGGGATCAAATGAGCAGTTCTTC.